The rows below give T cell receptor beta chains drawn from one sample of a study of neurological immune-mediated disorders. MiXCR, applied by TCRdb to the 5' RACE reads, yields one record per CDR3 protein. The top ten clones hold more than 20% of a sample with fewer than 35,000 distinct CDR3 sequences, about 4.8% of them seen once. The sample comprised PBMCs. The receptors come from a man between 18 and 29 years old in good health. Both conserved end residues are part of each CDR3. Each record gives: clone size, V gene, J gene, D gene, CDR3 DNA, CDR3 protein. D genes are given only for firm matches. Clone size, where shown, is once, few, many, or a class for clones that have expanded.

many	TRBV25-1	TRBJ1-5	TRBD1	TGTGCCAGCAGCGGGAAGGGGACAGGGAGCAGTCAGCCCCAGCATTTT	CASSGKGTGSSQPQHF
many	TRBV10-3	TRBJ1-1	NA	TGTGCCATCAGGGAGGGCAGGGGTACTGAAGCTTTCTTT	CAIREGRGTEAFF
many	TRBV29-1	TRBJ2-1	TRBD2	TGCAGCGTTAAGCGGGGGAACGGATACAATGAGCAGTTCTTC	CSVKRGNGYNEQFF
many	TRBV20-1	TRBJ1-1	NA	TGCAGTGCTAGAGGACAGGCCGAAGCTTTCTTT	CSARGQAEAFF
many	TRBV29-1	TRBJ1-1	TRBD1	TGCAGCGTTGGCCCGGGACAGGGAATGACTGAAGCTTTCTTT	CSVGPGQGMTEAFF
few	TRBV5-4	TRBJ1-2	TRBD1	TGTGCCAGCAGCTCCATGACAGGGTTTAACTATGGCTACACCTTC	CASSSMTGFNYGYTF
NA	TRBV30	TRBJ2-7	NA	TGTGCCTGGAGCCGGCGGAGCTCCTACGAGCAGTACTTC	CAWSRRSSYEQYF
many	TRBV5-1	TRBJ2-5	TRBD2	TGCGCCAGCAGCGCCCAAGGACTAGAGCAAGAGACCCAGTACTTC	CASSAQGLEQETQYF
many	TRBV12-3/TRBV12-4	TRBJ2-2	NA	TGTGCCAGCAGAAAACAGGGAAACACCGGGGAGCTGTTTTTT	CASRKQGNTGELFF
NA	TRBV5-6	TRBJ1-5	TRBD1	TGTGCCAGCCCCGGGACAGAGAGTCTTAGCAATCAGCCCCAGCATTTT	CASPGTESLSNQPQHF
many	TRBV20-1	TRBJ2-1	NA	TGCAGTGCTAGAGATTTTGGGGGGACGGACTACAATGAGCAGTTCTTC	CSARDFGGTDYNEQFF
many	TRBV6-6	TRBJ2-7	NA	TGTGCCAGCAGGGGCCTCATGACAGCCGACGAGCAGTACTTC	CASRGLMTADEQYF
many	TRBV18	TRBJ2-7	TRBD2	TGTGCCAGCTCACCGGGGCTAGCGGGGGACTCCTCCTACGAGCAGTACTTC	CASSPGLAGDSSYEQYF
many	TRBV2	TRBJ2-2	TRBD2	TGTGCCAGCAGGGGGACTAGCGGGACCGGGGAGCTGTTTTTT	CASRGTSGTGELFF
NA	TRBV18	TRBJ1-5	TRBD1	TGTGCCAGCTCACCAACAGGGGTAGAGCCCCAGCATTTT	CASSPTGVEPQHF
medium-sized	TRBV5-1	TRBJ1-1	NA	TGCGCCAGCAGGCAGGGACAACTAAACACTGAAGCTTTCTTT	CASRQGQLNTEAFF
many	TRBV6-5	TRBJ2-1	NA	TGTGCCAGCTGCGGGCGCGATGCAACCTACAATGAGCAGTTCTTC	CASCGRDATYNEQFF
many	TRBV10-3	TRBJ1-1	NA	TGTGCCATCAGTGACGACCTCATAAAGGGGGCTTTCTTT	CAISDDLIKGAFF
many	TRBV29-1	TRBJ1-2	NA	TGCAGCGTTGCCGGCAGGGCCTCCTATGGCTACACCTTC	CSVAGRASYGYTF
many	TRBV7-2	TRBJ1-1	NA	TGTGCCAGCAGCTTACAGAGAAACACTGAAGCTTTCTTT	CASSLQRNTEAFF
few	TRBV6-2/TRBV6-3	TRBJ2-1	TRBD2	TGTGCCAGCAGTTACTCGAAACTAGCGGGGGGCGAGCAGTTCTTC	CASSYSKLAGGEQFF
many	TRBV20-1	TRBJ1-3	NA	TGCAGTGCCCTCGAATCGGGTGGAAACACCATATATTTT	CSALESGGNTIYF
many	TRBV4-3	TRBJ2-1	NA	TGCGCCAGCAGCCAACCGGGCCGTGAGCAGTTCTTC	CASSQPGREQFF
many	TRBV29-1	TRBJ1-1	NA	TGCAGCGTTGAAGAACTAGGAGGGGGCACTGAAGCTTTCTTT	CSVEELGGGTEAFF
many	TRBV5-1	TRBJ2-7	NA	TGCGCCAGCAGCCAAGGAGGAGGGGTCGGCGAGCAGTACTTC	CASSQGGGVGEQYF
many	TRBV7-8	TRBJ1-2	NA	TGTGCCAGCAGCCCAGGACGATCAGGCTACACCTTC	CASSPGRSGYTF
many	TRBV11-1	TRBJ2-1	TRBD1	TGTGCCAGCGACGGGACAGGGGGTTCCTACAATGAGCAGTTCTTC	CASDGTGGSYNEQFF
many	TRBV7-3	TRBJ1-6	TRBD1	TGTGCCAGCAGTGATCAGGGGGTAGGGGTTTCACCCCTCCACTTT	CASSDQGVGVSPLHF
many	TRBV15	TRBJ2-7	NA	TGTGCCACCAGCAGAGGGGACAAAGCCTACGAGCAGTACTTC	CATSRGDKAYEQYF
many	TRBV9	TRBJ2-5	NA	TGTGCCAGCAGCGTAGGCCTCGGGACCGCTCAAGAGACCCAGTACTTC	CASSVGLGTAQETQYF
many	TRBV10-3	TRBJ1-4	NA	TGTGCCATCAGTGAACAGTTAACTAATGAAAAACTGTTTTTT	CAISEQLTNEKLFF
many	TRBV4-3	TRBJ2-2	NA	TGCGCCAGCAGCCAAGATCCCAGGCACGGGGAGCTGTTTTTT	CASSQDPRHGELFF
many	TRBV4-2	TRBJ1-2	NA	TGTGCCAGCAGCCAAGTTGAGTCTGGCTACACCTTC	CASSQVESGYTF
NA	TRBV29-1	TRBJ2-3	NA	TGCAGCGTTGCCAGCCAGAGCACAGATACGCAGTATTTT	CSVASQSTDTQYF
many	TRBV5-1	TRBJ2-5	NA	TGCGCCAGCAGCCCTGGGACCCATCAAGAGACCCAGTACTTC	CASSPGTHQETQYF
many	TRBV20-1	TRBJ2-1	NA	TGCAGTGCACCCGGGGCCCTTGAGCAGTTCTTC	CSAPGALEQFF
many	TRBV6-2/TRBV6-3	TRBJ1-2	NA	TGTGCCAGCAGTTACAACAGGGTCTCCTATGGCTACACCTTC	CASSYNRVSYGYTF
many	TRBV5-1	TRBJ1-2	TRBD1	TGCGCCAGCAGCTTCTCGGACAGGGCAAGCGGCTACACCTTC	CASSFSDRASGYTF
many	TRBV11-3	TRBJ2-2	NA	TGTGCCAGCAGCTTAGGGCTTTTGGGTACGAACACCGGGGAGCTGTTTTTT	CASSLGLLGTNTGELFF
many	TRBV29-1	TRBJ1-2	NA	TGCAGCGTTGAAATTGACTATGGCTACACCTTC	CSVEIDYGYTF
many	TRBV5-1	TRBJ1-2	NA	TGCGCCAGCAGCTCGGGACTTGCTAACTATGGCTACACCTTC	CASSSGLANYGYTF
NA	TRBV5-4	TRBJ1-2	NA	TGTTCTAGCAGCTTGGAAACCGCTAACTATGGCTACACCTTC	CSSSLETANYGYTF
many	TRBV6-5	TRBJ2-5	TRBD2	TGTGCCAGCAGTAGGACTAGATTCAAAGAGACCCAGTACTTC	CASSRTRFKETQYF
many	TRBV5-1	TRBJ2-7	TRBD1	TGCGCCAGCAGCACAGGTCCCGGGACAGGGAGTCCGTACTTC	CASSTGPGTGSPYF
few	TRBV6-6	TRBJ1-1	NA	TGTGCCAGCAGTTACTCGGGGTCTCTTGGGGACACTGAAGCTTTCTTT	CASSYSGSLGDTEAFF
NA	TRBV5-1	TRBJ2-5	NA	TGCGCCAGCAGCTTTGCGGGGAGGAAAGAGACCCAGTACTTC	CASSFAGRKETQYF
NA	TRBV7-2	TRBJ2-5	TRBD1	TGTGCCAGCAGCCTAACATCCGGGACAGGGGGAGAGACCCAGTACTTC	CASSLTSGTGGETQYF
many	TRBV7-6	TRBJ1-5	NA	TGTGCCAGCAGCTTAGATGGGGTTCAGCCCCAGCATTTT	CASSLDGVQPQHF
many	TRBV20-1	TRBJ1-3	NA	TGCAGTGCTAGCCCAGCGGGGGGGGGCTCTGGAAACACCATATATTTT	CSASPAGGGSGNTIYF
many	TRBV5-6	TRBJ1-5	TRBD1	TGTGCCAGCAGCTTGGGCTCAGGGGGCCGGAATCAGCCCCAGCATTTT	CASSLGSGGRNQPQHF
many	TRBV6-5	TRBJ1-6	NA	TGTGCCAGCAGTCCGGGACAAGGCTCACCCCTCCACTTT	CASSPGQGSPLHF
many	TRBV4-1	TRBJ2-1	TRBD1	TGCGCCAGCAGCCCGGGACAGGGTCGAAACAATGAGCAGTTCTTC	CASSPGQGRNNEQFF
many	TRBV18	TRBJ2-7	NA	TGTGCCAGCTCACCTGCAGGGAGCGAGCAGTACTTC	CASSPAGSEQYF
many	TRBV5-1	TRBJ1-1	NA	TGCGCCAGCAGCCGGCGGACGGGCCTGGCGGACACTGAAGCTTTCTTT	CASSRRTGLADTEAFF
many	TRBV7-2	TRBJ2-1	TRBD2	TGTGCCAGCAGCTTAGTAGGTGCAGCGGGGGGAAACAATGAGCAGTTCTTC	CASSLVGAAGGNNEQFF
many	TRBV12-5	TRBJ2-3	TRBD1	TGTGCTAGTGGTGCGGGACAGGAGAGCACAGATACGCAGTATTTT	CASGAGQESTDTQYF
many	TRBV5-4	TRBJ1-2	TRBD1	TGTGCCAGCAGCTGGACAGGGGAGGGTGGCTACACCTTC	CASSWTGEGGYTF
many	TRBV20-1	TRBJ2-5	NA	TGCAGTGCTAGGGGCAGGGGTTTTGAGACCCAGTACTTC	CSARGRGFETQYF
many	TRBV3-1	TRBJ2-2	NA	TGTGCCAGCAGCCAAGAGCTGGGGACCGGGGAGCTGTTTTTT	CASSQELGTGELFF
many	TRBV6-6	TRBJ1-1	NA	TGTGCCAGCAGGCCTAATTATCAGGGGTCTAACACTGAAGCTTTCTTT	CASRPNYQGSNTEAFF